This record looks at one T cell receptor (beta chain) sequence and its context. Its antigen remains unidentified. These data originate in a study of radiotherapy plus CTLA-4 blockade in lung cancer. J gave up 3 bases and V 5 bases, and 4 bases lay outside the gene matches. Germline CDR1 and CDR2: MDHEN and SYDVKM. There are 13 residues in the CDR3. Assay used: immunoSEQ multiplex PCR; TCRdb lists only in-frame clones, some missing. Found here are 120,000 or so clones, about 83% of them singletons; the top ten hold approximately 5.5%. It was focal radiation plus CTLA-4 blockade with ipilimumab that patients with chemo-refractory metastatic non-small-cell lung cancer received. Overall study results and limits: Following radiotherapy plus ipilimumab, tumor-derived TCR clones expanded in the blood.

The rearrangement links TRBV28 to TRBJ2-7; 7 nucleotides agree with TRBD1. Sequenced here: peripheral blood, sampled from a patient treated with radiotherapy plus ipilimumab. This clonotype was obtained from a human donor with non-small cell lung cancer who had a partial response to radiotherapy plus ipilimumab. CDR3 amino acids: CASSIGTDYEQYF. The CDR3 DNA reads as TGTGCCAGCAGTATCGGGACAGACTACGAGCAGTACTTC.